This T cell receptor beta chain was sequenced in a study of blood T cell repertoires in COVID-19. Overall study context: COVID-19 samples from acute and convalescent phases originated in the United States, Italy and Spain. PBMCs, B-cell-depleted T cells, or T cells provided the cDNA or gDNA that made up the material.

Source study methods: Reference gene primer amplification gave estimated nucleated cell counts. The protocol was immunoSEQ multiplex PCR, while the TCRdb copy is restricted to in-frame clones and leaves out a portion. Clone size and the V and J calls come from that table; the DNA yielded D and trimming. The sample has 150,000 or so clones; roughly 86% are singletons. The sequenced material came from peripheral blood. This clonotype was sampled from a young man with acute or convalescent COVID-19.

CDR3 DNA sequence: TGTGCCAGCAGTTCAGAACAGGATAGCAATCAGCCCCAGCATTTT. The encoded protein is CASSSEQDSNQPQHF. This chain links TRBV6-5 with TRBJ1-5; D is possibly TRBD1 (5 bases). The CDR3 spans 15 residues. V was trimmed by 4 bases and J by 0 bases, leaving 10 bases between them. The germline V gene has CDR1 MNHEY and CDR2 SVGAGI.